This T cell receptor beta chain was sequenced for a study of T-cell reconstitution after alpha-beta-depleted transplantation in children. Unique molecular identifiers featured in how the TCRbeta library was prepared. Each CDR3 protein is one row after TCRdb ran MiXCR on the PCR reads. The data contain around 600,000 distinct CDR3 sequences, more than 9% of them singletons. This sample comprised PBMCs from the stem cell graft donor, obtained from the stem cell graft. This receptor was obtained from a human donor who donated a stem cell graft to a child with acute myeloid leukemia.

CDR3 sequence reads: CASSPAQYSSGNTIYF. CDR3 bases: TGTGCCAGCAGTCCGGCGCAATATAGCTCTGGAAACACCATATATTTT. The chain has TRBV6-1 and TRBJ1-3; no reliable D call. V was pared by 5 bases and J by 0 bases, with 14 bases between. The CDR3 length is 16 residues. The germline gives CDR1 MNHNS, CDR2 SASEGT.